This T cell receptor (beta chain) was recovered during a study of T cell repertoires in cytomegalovirus infection. Overall study: In public TCR beta signatures, there were indications of both CMV infection and matching HLA type.

Germline V gives CDR1 DFQATT, CDR2 SNEGSKA (reference sequence). This CDR3 is 14 amino acids long. V was trimmed by 6 bases and J by 7 bases, leaving 19 bases between them. Study-level findings and limits: Frequencies of public TCR beta families were cumulated, and this identified carriers of CMV plus the relevant HLA. The study found HLA-C-restricted CMV-specific TCR beta clonotypes dominating the ex vivo response.

MiXCR, applied by TCRdb to the reads, yields one record per CDR3 protein. The sample includes some 150,000 distinct CDR3 sequences, approximately 5.9% of them seen just once. This clonotype was seen ten or more times. Its antigen remains unknown. The TCR sequence derives from a human donor in good health (CMV status not recorded). Some clones in this sample may be carry-over from other donors' samples. The specimen was PBMCs. The rearrangement uses TRBV20-1 and TRBJ2-4, with unresolved D. The CDR3 loop reads CSAIIKVASNIQYF. The CDR3 DNA reads as TGCAGTGCAATAATCAAGGTGGCCAGTAACATTCAGTACTTC.